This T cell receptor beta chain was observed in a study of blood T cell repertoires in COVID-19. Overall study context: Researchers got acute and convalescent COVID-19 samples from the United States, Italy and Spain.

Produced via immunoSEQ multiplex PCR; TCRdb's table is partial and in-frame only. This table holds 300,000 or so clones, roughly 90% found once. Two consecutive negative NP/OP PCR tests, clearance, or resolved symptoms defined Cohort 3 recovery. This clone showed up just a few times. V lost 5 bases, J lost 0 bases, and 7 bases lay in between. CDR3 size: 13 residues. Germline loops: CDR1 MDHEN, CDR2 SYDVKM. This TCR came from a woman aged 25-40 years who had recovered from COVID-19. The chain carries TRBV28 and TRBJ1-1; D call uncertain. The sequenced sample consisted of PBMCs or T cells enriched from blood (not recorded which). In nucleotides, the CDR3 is TGTGCCAGCAGTCCCCCTCTGAACACTGAAGCTTTCTTT. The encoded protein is CASSPPLNTEAFF. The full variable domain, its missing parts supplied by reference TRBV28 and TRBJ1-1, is DVKVTQSSRYLVKRTGEKVFLECVQDMDHENMFWYRQDPGLGLRLIYFSYDVKMKEKGDIPEGYSVSREKKERFSLILESASTNQTSMYLCASSPPLNTEAFFGQGTRLTVV.